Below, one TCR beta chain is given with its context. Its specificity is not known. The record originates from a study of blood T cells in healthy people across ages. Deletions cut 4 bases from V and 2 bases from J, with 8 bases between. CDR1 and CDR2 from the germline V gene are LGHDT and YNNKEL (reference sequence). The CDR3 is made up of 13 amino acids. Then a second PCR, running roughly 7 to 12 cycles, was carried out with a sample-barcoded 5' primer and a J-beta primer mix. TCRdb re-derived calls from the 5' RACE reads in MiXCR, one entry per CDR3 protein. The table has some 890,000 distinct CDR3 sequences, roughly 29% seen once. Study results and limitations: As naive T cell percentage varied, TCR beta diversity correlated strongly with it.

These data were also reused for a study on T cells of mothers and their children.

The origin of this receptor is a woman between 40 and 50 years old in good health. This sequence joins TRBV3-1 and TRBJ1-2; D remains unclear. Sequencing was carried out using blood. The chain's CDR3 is CASSPRTNYGYTF. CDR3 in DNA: TGTGCCAGCAGCCCGAGGACGAACTATGGCTACACCTTC.